These 23 T cell receptor beta chains were all obtained from the same sample, sequenced in a study of blood T cell repertoires in COVID-19 (dated by TCRdb to the early 2020s). Library prep was done by the immunoSEQ multiplex PCR assay. What TCRdb holds here is the immuneACCESS table cut down to in-frame rearrangements. Part of the clones is not present; checked against another copy, under half of the missing clones reflect an unresolved V gene, and the others are unexplained. The sample records over 200,000 clones, roughly four fifths of which are singletons. 7.6% of the sample is held by the ten biggest clonotypes. Sequenced material: peripheral blood. These receptors originate from a woman between 45 and 65 years old with active or convalescent COVID-19.

J is TRBJ2-2 and V is TRBV28, with 7 nucleotides matching TRBD1. Unmatched junction bases numbered 8, after V lost 4 bases and J lost 3 bases. CDR3 length: 16 amino acids. Germline lookup yields CDR1 MDHEN and CDR2 SYDVKM. CDR3 coding DNA: TGTGCCAGCAGTTCCCCGACAGGGTTGGACACCGGGGAGCTGTTTTTT. It specifies CASSSPTGLDTGELFF.

Worth noting for this clone: The junction does not match germline at one end; this may be a read error. The rearrangement joins TRBV11-2 to TRBJ2-5; D is unresolved. The CDR3 has 14 residues. CDR1 SGHAT and CDR2 FQNNGV come from the germline V gene. The CDR3 protein is CASSLGVGLETQYF. As DNA, the CDR3 is TGTGCCAGCAGTTTAGGTGTGGGCTTGGAGACCCAGTACTTC.

The rearrangement uses TRBV5-1 and TRBJ2-3, with 11 bases matching TRBD2. V lost 6 bases, J lost 4 bases, and 7 bases stayed unmatched. Germline CDR1 and CDR2: SGHRS and YFSETQ. The CDR3 totals 15 residues. CDR3 nucleotide sequence: TGCGCCAGCACCGGTCTAGCGGGGGGTTCAGATACGCAGTATTTT. This codes for CASTGLAGGSDTQYF. The entire variable domain, with the rest obtained from reference TRBV5-1 and TRBJ2-3, is as follows: KAGVTQTPRYLIKTRGQQVTLSCSPISGHRSVSWYQQTPGQGLQFLFEYFSETQRNKGNFPGRFSGRQFSNSRSEMNVSTLELGDSALYLCASTGLAGGSDTQYFGPGTRLTVL.

The rearrangement links TRBV5-1 to TRBJ2-7, with D perhaps matching TRBD2 (6 bases). CDR1 is SGHRS, CDR2 YFSETQ, per germline. The CDR3 is made up of 15 amino acids. V was trimmed by 2 bases and J by 2 bases, leaving 14 bases between them. The CDR3 DNA reads TGCGCCAGCAGCTTTTCGAGCGGGCCCCCCTACGAGCAGTACTTC. Its protein product is CASSFSSGPPYEQYF.

This clone was seen repeatedly, ten times or more. The rearrangement joins TRBV12-3 or TRBV12-4 to TRBJ1-2; the D is unclear. CDR3 size: 13 residues. The germline V and J ends were trimmed by 7 bases and 4 bases, with 13 bases remaining between them. The CDR3 DNA reads as TGTGCCAGCACTTACCGGGAGGGCTATGGCTACACCTTC. Translating gives CASTYREGYGYTF.

Regarding this clone: The identical CDR3 is also encoded by other nucleotide sequences in the sample. The CDR3 nucleotides are TGCAGCGTTGGAGGACAGCTGAACACTGAAGCTTTCTTT. It encodes CSVGGQLNTEAFF. The chain uses TRBV29-1 and TRBJ1-1, with D perhaps TRBD1 (6 bases). Germline V gene lookup returns CDR1 SQVTM and CDR2 ANQGSEA. The CDR3 totals 13 residues. The V and J ends lost 4 bases and 0 bases respectively, with 9 bases between them.

The chain joins TRBV5-4 to TRBJ2-1; 10 bases fit TRBD2. The V and J ends lost 0 bases and 7 bases, in that order; junction bases with no gene match: 4. The CDR3 loop spans 15 amino acids. Germline V CDR1 and CDR2: SGHNT, YYREEE (reference sequence). In DNA, the CDR3 is TGTGCCAGCAGCTTGGGTAGCGGGGGGCCAAATGAGCAGTTCTTC. Translating gives CASSLGSGGPNEQFF.

Comment on this clone: It may be a read error: a sequence one base away is much more abundant. This sample includes further DNA sequences coding for the same CDR3. The chain recombines TRBV18 with TRBJ1-5; D is possibly TRBD1 (6 bases). CDR3 length: 13 amino acids. V was trimmed by 3 bases and J by 4 bases, leaving 7 bases between them. Germline V gene sequence: CDR1 KGHSH, CDR2 LQKENI. The CDR3: CASSPDRNQPQHF. The CDR3 DNA follows: TGTGCCAGCTCACCCGACAGGAATCAGCCCCAGCATTTT.

V gene TRBV28 combines with J gene TRBJ2-5; D is possibly TRBD1 (5 bases). The V gene's germline CDR1 is MDHEN and CDR2 SYDVKM. The CDR3 runs 14 residues. V was cut by 6 bases and J by 4 bases, with 15 bases left in between. Written as DNA, the CDR3 is TGTGCCAGCAGCACTCAGCAGGGTCGAGAGACCCAGTACTTC. Its protein product is CASSTQQGRETQYF.

The genes are TRBV30 and TRBJ2-7, with 13 bases that match TRBD2. The CDR3 covers 15 residues. The V gene end was trimmed by 3 bases and the J gene end by 11 bases; junction bases not matched to a gene: 13. Germline assignment: CDR1 GTSNPN and CDR2 SVGIG (reference sequence). The CDR3, as DNA: TGTGCCTGGAGGCTAACCGGGACTAGCGGGGCCCCGAAGTACTTC. This gives the protein CAWRLTGTSGAPKYF.

This chain joins TRBV7-2 and TRBJ2-1; TRBD1 matches at 7 bases. Trimming at V came to 1 base and at J to 7 bases, leaving 7 bases not matched to a gene. CDR1 SGHTA and CDR2 FQGNSA come from the germline V gene. This CDR3 contains 15 residues. The CDR3 region is CASSLDRGGWNEQFF. In DNA form, the CDR3 reads TGTGCCAGCAGCTTAGACAGGGGCGGGTGGAATGAGCAGTTCTTC. The complete variable domain, with remaining parts taken from reference TRBV7-2 and TRBJ2-1, reads GAGVSQSPSNKVTEKGKDVELRCDPISGHTALYWYRQSLGQGLEFLIYFQGNSAPDKSGLPSDRFSAERTGGSVSTLTIQRTQQEDSAVYLCASSLDRGGWNEQFFGPGTRLTVL.

The chain has TRBV3-1 (or the pseudogene TRBV3-2) and TRBJ1-1; D call uncertain. The CDR3 extends over 13 amino acids. V was shortened by 1 base and J by 5 bases, with 8 bases between the two germline ends. Germline V gene lookup returns CDR1 LGHDT and CDR2 YNNKEL (reference sequence). In nucleotides, the CDR3 is TGTGCCAGCAGCCAAGGGAGGGCGACTGAAGCTTTCTTT. Protein: CASSQGRATEAFF.

V and J are TRBV30 and TRBJ2-1; D may be TRBD2 (6 bases). Trimming took 1 base from V and 9 from J, leaving 10 bases between them. This CDR3 region has 12 residues. The germline V gene has CDR1 GTSNPN and CDR2 SVGIG (reference sequence). CDR3 loop: CAWSGRATEQFF. DNA for the CDR3: TGTGCCTGGAGTGGGAGGGCCACTGAGCAGTTCTTC. Full variable domain (outside the CDR3, taken from reference TRBV30 and TRBJ2-1): SQTIHQWPATLVQPVGSPLSLECTVEGTSNPNLYWYRQAAGRGLQLLFYSVGIGQISSEVPQNLSASRPQDRQFILSSKKLLLSDSGFYLCAWSGRATEQFFGPGTRLTVL.

The chain employs TRBV6-1 and TRBJ1-6, with 9 bases matching TRBD1. Germline trimming cut 3 bases from V and 10 bases from J; bases unmatched to any gene: 4. The V gene's germline CDR1 is MNHNS and CDR2 SASEGT. CDR3 length: 14 amino acids. CDR3 nucleotides: TGTGCCAGCAGTGAGGGGACAGGGCCGTCACCCCTCCACTTT. It specifies CASSEGTGPSPLHF.

V usage is TRBV6-6 and J usage is TRBJ2-7; D is uncertain. The CDR3 length is 15 residues. Trimming pared 2 bases from V and 0 bases from J, leaving 11 bases between. Germline CDR1 is MNHNY and CDR2 is SVGAGI (reference sequence). CDR3 loop: CASSYLGSGSYEQYF. The CDR3 bases are TGTGCCAGCAGTTACCTAGGTAGTGGCTCCTACGAGCAGTACTTC.

There are a few counts of this clone. The chain combines TRBV19 with TRBJ2-7; tentative D call: TRBD2 (6 bases). Germline assignment: CDR1 LNHDA and CDR2 SQIVND (reference sequence). CDR3 size: 12 residues. Trimming stripped 6 bases from V and 6 bases from J, with 12 bases between. The CDR3 DNA reads as TGTGCCAGTAGCCCCGGAGCGGGCGAGCAGTACTTC. Encoded protein: CASSPGAGEQYF.

This clone showed up just once. V and J are TRBV6-5 and TRBJ1-2; TRBD1 matches at 9 bases. The CDR3 is 14 residues long. Trimming removed 8 bases from V and 6 bases from J; junction bases left unmatched: 10. Germline assignment: CDR1 MNHEY and CDR2 SVGAGI. As DNA, the CDR3 is TGTGCCAGCGATCCCGCGCGGACAGGGGATGGCTACACCTTC. This gives the protein CASDPARTGDGYTF.

This clone was found once. The chain has TRBV29-1 and TRBJ2-5; D remains unclear. V was shortened by 6 bases and J by 4 bases, with 12 bases between the two germline ends. From germline, CDR1 is SQVTM and CDR2 ANQGSEA. There are 12 residues in the CDR3. The CDR3 protein is CSVSPGRETQYF. CDR3 sequence (DNA): TGCAGCGTCTCGCCAGGTAGAGAGACCCAGTACTTC.

CDR3 nucleotide sequence: TGTGCCAGCAGTCCGGGACAGGGAAGAAGTATCGAGACCCAGTACTTC. This gives the protein CASSPGQGRSIETQYF. The chain is built from TRBV2 and TRBJ2-5; the match to TRBD1 covers 9 bases. V lost 5 bases to trimming and J lost 5 bases; unmatched junction nucleotides: 12. The length of the CDR3 is 16 residues. In germline, CDR1 is SNHLY, CDR2 FYNNEI.

The gene calls are TRBV5-1 and TRBJ2-2, with 9 bases aligning to TRBD2. The CDR3 loop spans 14 amino acids. The germline gives CDR1 SGHRS, CDR2 YFSETQ. After removal of 6 bases from V and 4 bases from J, the junction contained 4 bases not matched to a gene. CDR3 residues: CASKVAGATGELFF. The CDR3 bases are TGCGCCAGCAAAGTAGCGGGAGCCACCGGGGAGCTGTTTTTT.

A remark on this clone: An end of the junction differs from the germline gene, which may be a read error. The V call is TRBV12-3 or TRBV12-4, the J call TRBJ1-5, with D tentatively TRBD1 (5 bases). The CDR3 loop spans 12 amino acids. DNA of the CDR3: TGTGCCGGCAGGCAGGGTCAAGGAACCCAGCATTTT. Amino acids: CAGRQGQGTQHF.

This chain uses TRBV28 with TRBJ1-6; 11 bases are a match to TRBD1. This CDR3 comprises 22 residues. Per the germline V gene, CDR1 is MDHEN and CDR2 is SYDVKM. V dropped 5 bases and J dropped 5; count of bases not matched to a gene: 23. This CDR3 reads CASSPQGLPGQGVIGHNSPLHF. DNA of the CDR3: TGTGCCAGCAGTCCGCAAGGACTTCCGGGACAGGGGGTAATAGGGCATAATTCACCCCTCCACTTT.

The J gene is TRBJ2-3, the V gene TRBV5-1, with 16 bases matching TRBD2. Germline CDR1 reads SGHRS; CDR2 reads YFSETQ. V lost 4 bases to trimming and J lost 4 bases; unmatched junction nucleotides: 9. The CDR3 runs to 18 residues. Written as DNA, the CDR3 is TGCGCCAGCAGCGGGACTAGCGGGAGGGCCAATTTTCCAGATACGCAGTATTTT. Translation gives CASSGTSGRANFPDTQYF.